This T cell receptor beta chain derives from a study of response to subunit inactivated influenza vaccine (dated by TCRdb to the late 2010s). For the study in its entirety: The study used deep quantitative T cell receptor repertoire profiling to track responses to a trivalent subunit inactivated influenza vaccine.

Findings and caveats that apply to the study as a whole: It was suggested by the authors that each seasonal influenza vaccination may recruit only a limited number of new T cells.

To prepare the library, RT-PCR was applied. Instrument on record: Illumina HiSeq 2500. TCRdb passed the public sequencing reads through fastp at Q25 and MiXCR, retaining productive beta sequences. Under each unique CDR3 protein, matching rows form one entry showing the most common genes and DNA. The sample profile shows 500,000 to 650,000 distinct CDR3 sequences; around 8% of them were found once. Clones ranked in the top ten supply over 10% of the sample. In its sample, this clonotype was seen many times. Its cognate antigen has yet to be identified. No base-level quality is on record; no much larger clone is a single base apart. Looking up the germline V gene yields CDR1 SQVTM and CDR2 ANQGSEA. The cysteine opens and the phenylalanine closes a CDR3 of 15 amino acids. Only CDR3 DNA is held: 45 bases, read in frame from base 1. Germline trimming amounts to 4 bases on V and 7 bases on J, with 12 as the count of junction bases outside the gene matches.

The sequences come from PBMCs from blood, collected roughly 24 months after vaccination. The chain joins TRBV29-1 to TRBJ2-7, with 11 junctional bases fitting TRBD2. The clonotype was recovered from a man aged 45 to 70 who received an inactivated influenza vaccine. Donor details come from another sample of the same person, matched by shared clones. The CDR3 sequence is CSVGGLAGGVREQYF. Here is the DNA: TGCAGCGTTGGAGGCCTAGCGGGAGGAGTACGGGAGCAGTACTTC.